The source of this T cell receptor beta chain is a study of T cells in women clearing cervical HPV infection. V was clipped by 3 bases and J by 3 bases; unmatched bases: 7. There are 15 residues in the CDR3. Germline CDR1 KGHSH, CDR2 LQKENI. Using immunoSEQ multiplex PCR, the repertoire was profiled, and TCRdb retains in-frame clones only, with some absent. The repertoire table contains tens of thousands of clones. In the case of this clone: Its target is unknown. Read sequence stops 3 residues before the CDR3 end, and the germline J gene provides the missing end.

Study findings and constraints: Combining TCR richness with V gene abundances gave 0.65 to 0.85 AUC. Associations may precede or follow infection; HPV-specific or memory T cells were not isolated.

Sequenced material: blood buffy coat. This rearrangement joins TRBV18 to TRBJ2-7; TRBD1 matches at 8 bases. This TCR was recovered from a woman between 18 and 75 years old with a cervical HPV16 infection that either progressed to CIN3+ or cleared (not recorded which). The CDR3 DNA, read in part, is TGTGCCAGCTCACCGACGCGACAGGGGAACTACGAG. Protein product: CASSPTRQGNYE. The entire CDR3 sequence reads CASSPTRQGNYEQYF.